Listed below are T cell receptor beta chains from one sample, sequenced in a study of T cell responses to AZD1222 COVID-19 vaccine. Profiling relied on immunoSEQ multiplex PCR, and the TCRdb table lists in-frame clones only, not all of them. This repertoire shows about 150,000 clones, roughly nine tenths found once; its top ten account for roughly 3.4%. The source was peripheral blood, collected 28 days after the second AZD1222 dose. Receptors were obtained from an adult who received the AZD1222 COVID-19 vaccine. CDR3s include the opening cysteine and the closing phenylalanine or tryptophan. Fields, in order: clone size, V gene, J gene, D gene, CDR3 protein, CDR3 DNA. D genes are given only for firm matches. Clone size is not always given. Where it is, it says once, few, many or a class for expanded clones.

-	TRBV6-1	TRBJ1-5	TRBD1	CASSGRQGGGNQPQHF	TGTGCCAGCAGTGGCAGACAGGGGGGCGGCAATCAGCCCCAGCATTTT
-	TRBV11-2	TRBJ2-7	TRBD2	CASSEGLADAYEQYF	TGTGCCAGCAGCGAGGGACTAGCGGATGCCTACGAGCAGTACTTC
-	TRBV10-1	TRBJ2-7	-	CASSRDNSYEQYF	TGCGCCAGCAGCCGGGACAACTCCTACGAGCAGTACTTC
-	TRBV5-1	TRBJ2-7	TRBD2	CASSLGVAGGPYEQYF	TGCGCCAGCAGCTTGGGGGTAGCGGGAGGACCCTACGAGCAGTACTTC
-	TRBV19	TRBJ2-3	-	CASSMARTDTQYF	TGTGCCAGTAGTATGGCGCGCACAGATACGCAGTATTTT
once	TRBV7-3	TRBJ2-7	-	CASSLTGGRRDEQYF	TGTGCCAGCAGCTTAACCGGGGGGCGTCGGGACGAGCAGTACTTC
-	TRBV10-1	TRBJ2-7	-	CASSESEMHEQYF	TGCGCCAGCAGTGAGTCGGAGATGCACGAGCAGTACTTC
once	TRBV24-1	TRBJ1-5	TRBD1	CATSDTTQGAHNQPQHF	TGTGCCACCAGTGATACTACACAGGGGGCCCACAATCAGCCCCAGCATTTT
-	TRBV15	TRBJ1-5	-	CATSRDAQPQHF	TGTGCCACCAGCAGAGATGCTCAGCCCCAGCATTTT
many	TRBV6-4	TRBJ2-3	TRBD2	CASSGTSGSPDTQYF	TGTGCCAGCAGTGGAACTAGCGGGTCCCCAGATACGCAGTATTTT
-	TRBV6-5	TRBJ1-6	-	CASSFAGSYNSPLHF	TGTGCCAGCAGTTTCGCAGGATCATATAATTCACCCCTCCACTTT
-	TRBV15	TRBJ2-1	-	CATSRDRPGVRQFF	TGTGCCACCAGCAGAGATCGGCCGGGGGTTAGGCAGTTCTTC
-	TRBV5-1	TRBJ1-3	-	CASSLAGSISGNTIYF	TGCGCCAGCAGCTTGGCCGGTTCTATCTCTGGAAACACCATATATTTT
-	TRBV4-3	TRBJ2-1	-	CASSQDYNEQFF	TGCGCCAGCAGCCAAGATTACAATGAGCAGTTCTTC
-	TRBV11-3	TRBJ1-1	TRBD1	CASSMGQLNTEAFF	TGTGCCAGCAGCATGGGACAGCTTAACACTGAAGCTTTCTTT
-	TRBV11-2	TRBJ2-3	TRBD2	CASSLDGTSGRFFF	TGTGCCAGCAGCTTAGACGGGACTAGCGGGAGGTTCTTTTTT
-	TRBV9	TRBJ2-7	TRBD2	CASSVGGGTSGIYEQYF	TGTGCCAGCAGCGTGGGGGGCGGGACTAGCGGGATCTACGAGCAGTACTTC
once	TRBV5-1	TRBJ2-7	TRBD2	CASSSSSTSGAYEQYF	TGCGCCAGCAGCTCTTCCTCGACTAGCGGGGCCTACGAGCAGTACTTC
-	TRBV5-1	TRBJ1-1	-	CASSLTGSMNTEAFF	TGCGCCAGCAGCTTGACAGGAAGCATGAACACTGAAGCTTTCTTT
-	TRBV25-1	TRBJ2-7	TRBD2	CASSSRRGLAGEYEQYF	TGTGCCAGCAGTTCCCGAAGAGGGCTAGCGGGAGAATACGAGCAGTACTTC
-	TRBV11-2	TRBJ1-2	-	CASSSITGQLNYGYTF	TGTGCCAGCAGCTCAATAACAGGACAGTTGAACTATGGCTACACCTTC
-	TRBV10-3	TRBJ2-7	TRBD1	CAISPAKGAGEQYF	TGTGCCATCAGCCCTGCCAAGGGGGCGGGTGAGCAGTACTTC
-	TRBV10-3	TRBJ2-3	TRBD1	CAISRTGQGLSLDTQYF	TGTGCCATCAGCCGAACCGGACAGGGGCTTTCATTAGATACGCAGTATTTT
-	TRBV5-1	TRBJ1-2	TRBD1	CASSPDRDGYTF	TGCGCCAGCAGCCCTGACAGGGACGGCTACACCTTC
once	TRBV4-1	TRBJ2-7	TRBD1	CASSHSVQGNTYEQYF	TGCGCCAGCAGCCACTCGGTACAGGGGAATACCTACGAGCAGTACTTC
once	TRBV9	TRBJ2-7	TRBD2	CASSLSRLAGVDEQYF	TGTGCCAGCAGCCTGTCGAGACTAGCGGGAGTTGACGAGCAGTACTTC
-	TRBV28	TRBJ1-1	TRBD1	CASSSAGTGTVYEAFF	TGTGCCAGCAGTTCGGCCGGGACAGGGACGGTATATGAAGCTTTCTTT
once	TRBV9	TRBJ2-1	-	CASSVEGEQFF	TGTGCCAGCAGCGTAGAAGGAGAGCAGTTCTTC
-	TRBV24-1	TRBJ2-7	TRBD1	CATSARGQEGTYEQYF	TGTGCCACCAGTGCCAGGGGGCAGGAAGGGACCTACGAGCAGTACTTC
-	TRBV7-9	TRBJ1-6	-	CASSAGYPRSNSPLHF	TGTGCCAGCAGCGCGGGATATCCTCGGTCTAATTCACCCCTCCACTTT
-	TRBV24-1	TRBJ2-7	TRBD2	CATSDSREGSEQYF	TGTGCCACCAGTGATTCGCGGGAGGGCTCCGAGCAGTACTTC
-	TRBV11-3	TRBJ1-1	TRBD1	CASSLSLIRGQTEAFF	TGTGCCAGCAGCTTATCGTTAATCAGGGGGCAGACTGAAGCTTTCTTT
-	TRBV6-5	TRBJ2-5	TRBD2	CATGGAQETQYF	TGTGCCACCGGGGGGGCCCAAGAGACCCAGTACTTC
-	TRBV27	TRBJ2-7	TRBD2	CASSLAGGRAEQYF	TGTGCCAGCAGTTTGGCGGGAGGGCGCGCCGAGCAGTACTTC
-	TRBV6-5	TRBJ1-1	-	CASSYSRAPGTEAFF	TGTGCCAGCAGTTATAGTAGGGCCCCCGGCACTGAAGCTTTCTTT
-	TRBV5-1	TRBJ2-1	-	CASSGATGLGVDEQFF	TGCGCCAGCAGCGGAGCAACAGGGCTCGGGGTTGATGAGCAGTTCTTC
-	TRBV28	TRBJ1-1	-	CASSLKGPEAFF	TGTGCCAGCAGTTTAAAGGGGCCTGAAGCTTTCTTT
-	TRBV7-9	TRBJ2-1	-	CASSLSENEQFF	TGTGCCAGCAGCTTATCGGAAAATGAGCAGTTCTTC
once	TRBV7-9	TRBJ1-2	-	CASSPRRDTNYGYTF	TGTGCCAGCAGCCCAAGGAGGGACACCAACTATGGCTACACCTTC
-	TRBV7-2	TRBJ1-2	-	CASSLDRLDYGYTF	TGTGCCAGCAGCTTAGACAGGCTCGACTATGGCTACACCTTC
-	TRBV5-1	TRBJ2-1	-	CASSLAAGSSSYNEQFF	TGCGCCAGCAGCTTGGCCGCGGGGAGCAGCTCCTACAATGAGCAGTTCTTC
-	TRBV29-1	TRBJ2-5	TRBD1	CSVAGTGAETQYF	TGCAGCGTTGCCGGGACAGGGGCGGAGACCCAGTACTTC
-	TRBV18	TRBJ1-2	-	CASSPRGEDGYTF	TGTGCCAGCTCACCGCGGGGGGAGGATGGCTACACCTTC
-	TRBV10-3	TRBJ1-2	-	CAISDIPQAGEGYTF	TGTGCCATCAGTGATATCCCCCAGGCAGGGGAGGGCTACACCTTC
-	TRBV19	TRBJ2-3	TRBD2	CASSISGSGIDTQYF	TGTGCCAGTAGCATTAGCGGGAGTGGAATAGATACGCAGTATTTT
-	TRBV2	TRBJ2-7	-	CASSWNEQYF	TGTGCCAGCAGTTGGAACGAGCAGTACTTC
-	TRBV19	TRBJ1-6	-	CATLGPAASPLHF	TGTGCCACCCTGGGTCCGGCGGCTTCACCCCTCCACTTT
-	TRBV12-3/TRBV12-4	TRBJ2-1	-	CASSFRDEQFF	TGTGCCAGCAGTTTCCGCGATGAGCAGTTCTTC
-	TRBV12-3/TRBV12-4	TRBJ2-7	-	CASSLGYEQYF	TGTGCCAGCAGTTTAGGGTACGAGCAGTACTTC
-	TRBV5-1	TRBJ2-1	-	CASSLGVGNEQFF	TGCGCCAGCAGCCTGGGGGTGGGAAATGAGCAGTTCTTC
-	TRBV19	TRBJ1-2	-	CASSIDSDNYGYTF	TGTGCCAGTAGTATCGACAGCGACAACTATGGCTACACCTTC
-	TRBV6-1	TRBJ2-7	-	CASSEARHPSYEQYF	TGTGCCAGCAGTGAAGCGAGACACCCATCCTACGAGCAGTACTTC